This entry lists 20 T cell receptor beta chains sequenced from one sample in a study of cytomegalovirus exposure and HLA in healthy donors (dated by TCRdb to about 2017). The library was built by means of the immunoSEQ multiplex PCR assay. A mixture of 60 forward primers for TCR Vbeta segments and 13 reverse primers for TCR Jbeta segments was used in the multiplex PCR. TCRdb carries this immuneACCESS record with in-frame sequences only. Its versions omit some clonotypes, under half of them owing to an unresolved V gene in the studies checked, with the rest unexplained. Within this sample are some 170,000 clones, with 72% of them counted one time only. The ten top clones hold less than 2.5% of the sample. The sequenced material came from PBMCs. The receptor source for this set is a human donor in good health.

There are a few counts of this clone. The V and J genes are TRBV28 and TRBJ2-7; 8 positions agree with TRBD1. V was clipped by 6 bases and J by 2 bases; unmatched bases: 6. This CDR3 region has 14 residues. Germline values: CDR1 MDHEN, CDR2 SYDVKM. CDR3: CASSDGTGAYEQYF. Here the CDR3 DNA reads TGTGCCAGCAGCGACGGGACAGGAGCCTACGAGCAGTACTTC.

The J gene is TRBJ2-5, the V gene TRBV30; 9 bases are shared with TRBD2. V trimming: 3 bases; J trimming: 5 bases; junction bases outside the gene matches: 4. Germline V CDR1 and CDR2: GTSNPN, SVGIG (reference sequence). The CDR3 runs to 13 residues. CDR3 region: CAWRAGGLETQYF. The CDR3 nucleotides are TGTGCCTGGAGGGCGGGGGGGCTTGAGACCCAGTACTTC.

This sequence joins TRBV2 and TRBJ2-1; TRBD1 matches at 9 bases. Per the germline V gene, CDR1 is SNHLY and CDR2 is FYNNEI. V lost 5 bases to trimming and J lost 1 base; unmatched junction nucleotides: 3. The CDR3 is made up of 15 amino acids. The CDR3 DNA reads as TGTGCCAGCAGTTTCGGGACAGGGTCCTACAATGAGCAGTTCTTC. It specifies CASSFGTGSYNEQFF.

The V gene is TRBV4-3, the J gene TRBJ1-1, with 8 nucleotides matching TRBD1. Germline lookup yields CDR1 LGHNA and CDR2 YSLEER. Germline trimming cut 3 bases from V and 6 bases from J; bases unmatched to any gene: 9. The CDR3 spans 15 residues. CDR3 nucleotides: TGCGCCAGCAGCCAGGAGACAGGGGCAGCGTCTGAAGCTTTCTTT. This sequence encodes CASSQETGAASEAFF.

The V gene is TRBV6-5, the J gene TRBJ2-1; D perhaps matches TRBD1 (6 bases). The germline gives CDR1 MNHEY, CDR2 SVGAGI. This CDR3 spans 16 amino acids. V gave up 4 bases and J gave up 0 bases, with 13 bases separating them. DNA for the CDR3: TGTGCCAGCAGTTTCAGGGGCGTAAGCTCCTACAATGAGCAGTTCTTC. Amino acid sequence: CASSFRGVSSYNEQFF.

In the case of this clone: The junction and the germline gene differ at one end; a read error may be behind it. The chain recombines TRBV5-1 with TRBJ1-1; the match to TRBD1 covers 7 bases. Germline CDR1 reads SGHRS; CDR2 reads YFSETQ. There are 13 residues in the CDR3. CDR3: CASSWTGHTEAFF. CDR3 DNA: TGTGCCAGCAGCTGGACAGGTCACACTGAAGCTTTCTTT.

The CDR3 spells CASSMAMNTEAFF. Written as DNA, the CDR3 is TGTGCCAGTAGTATGGCCATGAACACTGAAGCTTTCTTT. The chain joins TRBV19 to TRBJ1-1; D not certain. Trimming took off 3 bases at V and 0 bases at J, with 5 bases between the two ends. Looked up from germline, CDR1 is LNHDA and CDR2 is SQIVND (reference sequence). The CDR3 totals 13 residues.

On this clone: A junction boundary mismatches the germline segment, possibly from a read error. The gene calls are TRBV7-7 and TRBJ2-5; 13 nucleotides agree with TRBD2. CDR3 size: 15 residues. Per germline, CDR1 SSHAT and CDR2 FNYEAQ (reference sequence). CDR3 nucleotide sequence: TGTGCTAGCAGCCCCGGACTAGCGGGGGAAGAGACCCAGTACTTC. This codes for CASSPGLAGEETQYF.

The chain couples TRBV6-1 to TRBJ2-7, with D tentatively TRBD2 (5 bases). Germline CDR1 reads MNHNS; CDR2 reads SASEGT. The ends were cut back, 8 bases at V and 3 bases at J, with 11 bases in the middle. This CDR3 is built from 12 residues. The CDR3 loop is CASSGLIYEQYF. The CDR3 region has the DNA TGTGCCAGCTCCGGACTTATCTACGAGCAGTACTTC.

For the CDR3, the DNA is TGTGCCTGCCTTAGGACAGGGCACTATGGCTACACCTTC. Translation gives CACLRTGHYGYTF. The gene calls are TRBV30 and TRBJ1-2, with TRBD1 matching over 8 bases. The trim removed 6 bases at V and 3 bases at J, leaving 6 bases unmatched. CDR3 length equals 13 residues. Germline CDR1 GTSNPN, CDR2 SVGIG (reference sequence).

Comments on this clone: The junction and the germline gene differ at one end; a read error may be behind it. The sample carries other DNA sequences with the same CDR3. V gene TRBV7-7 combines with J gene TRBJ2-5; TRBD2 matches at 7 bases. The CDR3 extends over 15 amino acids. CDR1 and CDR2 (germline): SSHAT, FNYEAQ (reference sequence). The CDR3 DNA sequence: TGTGCTAGCAGCTTAGGGCGGGGGAGCCAAGAGACCCAGTACTTC. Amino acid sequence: CASSLGRGSQETQYF.

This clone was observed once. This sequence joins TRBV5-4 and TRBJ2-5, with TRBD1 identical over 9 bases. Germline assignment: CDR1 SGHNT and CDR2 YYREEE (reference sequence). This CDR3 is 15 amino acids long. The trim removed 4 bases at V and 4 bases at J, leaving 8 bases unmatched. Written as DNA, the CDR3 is TGTGCCAGCAGCGACCCGGGACAGGGATTAGAGACCCAGTACTTC. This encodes CASSDPGQGLETQYF.

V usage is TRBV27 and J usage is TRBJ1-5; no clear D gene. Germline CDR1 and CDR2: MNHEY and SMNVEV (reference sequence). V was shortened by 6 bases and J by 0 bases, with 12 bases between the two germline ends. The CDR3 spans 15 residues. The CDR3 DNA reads TGTGCCAGCAGGATCACCCAGTATAGCAATCAGCCCCAGCATTTT. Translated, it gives CASRITQYSNQPQHF.

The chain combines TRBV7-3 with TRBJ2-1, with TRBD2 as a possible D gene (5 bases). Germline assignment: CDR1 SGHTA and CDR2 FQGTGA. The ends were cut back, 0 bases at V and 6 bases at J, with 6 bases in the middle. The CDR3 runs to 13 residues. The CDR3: CASSLTRGNEQFF. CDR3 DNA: TGTGCCAGCAGCTTAACCCGGGGCAATGAGCAGTTCTTC.

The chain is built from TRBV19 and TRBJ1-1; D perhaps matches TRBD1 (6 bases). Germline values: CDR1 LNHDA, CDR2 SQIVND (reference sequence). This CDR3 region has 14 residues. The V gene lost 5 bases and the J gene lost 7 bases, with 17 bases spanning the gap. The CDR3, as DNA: TGTGCCAGTAGTCTAACAGGGCTGGACCTTGAAGCTTTCTTT. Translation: CASSLTGLDLEAFF.

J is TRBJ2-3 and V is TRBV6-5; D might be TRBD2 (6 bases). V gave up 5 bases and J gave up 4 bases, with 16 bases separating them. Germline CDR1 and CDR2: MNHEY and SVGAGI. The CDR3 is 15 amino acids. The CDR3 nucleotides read TGTGCCAGCAGTGGCATGGACTACCCGGCAGATACGCAGTATTTT. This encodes CASSGMDYPADTQYF.

The CDR3 bases are TGTGCCAGCAGCTTAGCGGGACAGGGGGCCCTGAATGAGCAGTTCTTC. Amino acids: CASSLAGQGALNEQFF. The chain is built from TRBV7-9 and TRBJ2-1, with TRBD1 matching over 12 bases. The CDR3 is 16 amino acids. The germline gives CDR1 SEHNR, CDR2 FQNEAQ (reference sequence). Trimming cost V 0 bases and J 7 bases; bases outside gene matches: 4.

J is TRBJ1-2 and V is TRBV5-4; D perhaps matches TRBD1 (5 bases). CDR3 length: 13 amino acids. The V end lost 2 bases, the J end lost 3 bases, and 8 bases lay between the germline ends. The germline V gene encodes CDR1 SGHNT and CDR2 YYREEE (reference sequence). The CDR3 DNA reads TGTGCCAGCAGCTTAGTAGGGGACTATGGCTACACCTTC. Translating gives CASSLVGDYGYTF.

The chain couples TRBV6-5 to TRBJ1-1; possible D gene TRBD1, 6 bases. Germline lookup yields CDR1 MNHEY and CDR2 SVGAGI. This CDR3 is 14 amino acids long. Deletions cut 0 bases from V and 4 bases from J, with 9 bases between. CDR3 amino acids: CASSYSEGGTEAFF. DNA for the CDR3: TGTGCCAGCAGTTACTCGGAAGGGGGCACTGAAGCTTTCTTT.

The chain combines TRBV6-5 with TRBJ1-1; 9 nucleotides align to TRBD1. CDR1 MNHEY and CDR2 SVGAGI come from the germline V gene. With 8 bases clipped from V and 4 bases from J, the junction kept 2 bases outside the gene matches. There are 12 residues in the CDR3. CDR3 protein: CASGTGSTEAFF. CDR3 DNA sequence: TGTGCCAGCGGGACAGGGAGCACTGAAGCTTTCTTT.